This TCR beta chain is drawn from a study of molecular identifiers for immune sequencing clone quantification. Points from the study as a whole: Clones above 20 RNA copies held over 97% of effector molecules, under 1% in naive cells. Sharing of a barcode by identical TCR molecules could cause highly expanded clone sizes to be underestimated. Single-cell amounts of spiked Jurkat TCR RNA were reportedly detectable among some 1 million naive cells.

TCRdb re-derived calls from the PCR reads in MiXCR, one entry per CDR3 protein. The table has approximately 320,000 distinct CDR3 sequences, about 22% seen once; the top ten hold 0.65% to 0.95%. The CDR3 totals 14 residues. The V gene lost 0 bases and the J gene lost 3 bases, with 11 bases spanning the gap. In germline, CDR1 is DFQATT, CDR2 SNEGSKA (reference sequence). In regard to this clonotype: What it binds is not known.

This receptor was taken from a human donor in good health. Some libraries in this study had Jurkat cell RNA spiked in. The source material was naive CD8+ T cells from blood, with Jurkat cell RNA spiked in. The subset denotes: FACS-sorted CD8+CD4-CCR7+CD45RA+ naive T cells. This chain links TRBV20-1 with TRBJ1-2; the D is unclear. CDR3 in amino acids: CSARDALADYGYTF. DNA of the CDR3: TGCAGTGCTAGAGATGCGCTAGCAGACTATGGCTACACCTTC.